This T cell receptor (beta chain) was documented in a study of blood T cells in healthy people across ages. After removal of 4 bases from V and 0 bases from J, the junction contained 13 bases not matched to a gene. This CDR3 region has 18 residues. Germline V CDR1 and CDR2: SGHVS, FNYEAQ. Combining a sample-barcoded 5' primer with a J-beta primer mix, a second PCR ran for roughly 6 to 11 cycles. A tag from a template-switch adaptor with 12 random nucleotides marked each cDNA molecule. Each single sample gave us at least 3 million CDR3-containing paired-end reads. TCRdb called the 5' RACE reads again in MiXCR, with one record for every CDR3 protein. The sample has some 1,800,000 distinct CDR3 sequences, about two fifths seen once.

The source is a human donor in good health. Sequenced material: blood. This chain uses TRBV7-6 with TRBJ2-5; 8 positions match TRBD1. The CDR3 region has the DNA TGTGCCAGCAGCTACTCGGCAGGGGGCCTAGAGTACCAAGAGACCCAGTACTTC. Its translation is CASSYSAGGLEYQETQYF.